These 23 T cell receptor beta chains were all obtained from the same sample, sequenced in a study of response to subunit inactivated influenza vaccine. TCRdb recomputed calls from the RT-PCR reads with MiXCR, one row per CDR3 protein. The data contain 500,000 to 750,000 distinct CDR3 sequences, about 14% of them seen just once; the ten biggest clones take up 11%. The specimen comprised PBMCs from blood, sampled approximately 13 days after vaccination. Source of these receptors: a man aged 50 to 60 who received an inactivated influenza vaccine.

In DNA form, the CDR3 reads TGTGCCAGCAGCCTCGCATGGGGGGCGGATGAGCAGTTCTTC. Protein product: CASSLAWGADEQFF. The rearrangement links TRBV3-1 to TRBJ2-1; either TRBD1 or TRBD2 may supply D (6 bases each). Germline loops: CDR1 LGHDT, CDR2 YNNKEL (reference sequence). Deletions cut 4 bases from V and 8 bases from J, with 15 bases between. This CDR3 spans 14 amino acids.

This chain joins TRBV29-1 and TRBJ2-6; D gene ambiguous. This CDR3 region has 15 residues. Germline V gene data show CDR1 as SQVTM and CDR2 as ANQGSEA. Trimming pared 2 bases from V and 0 bases from J, leaving 8 bases between. This CDR3 reads CSVEPLYSGANVLTF. The CDR3 coding sequence is TGCAGCGTTGAACCATTATACTCTGGGGCCAACGTCCTGACTTTC.

This clonotype was seen repeatedly, ten times or more. The chain combines TRBV28 with TRBJ2-7; 12 nucleotides agree with TRBD2. The CDR3 runs 14 residues. The ends lost 7 bases at V and 7 bases at J; junction bases unmatched: 8. Germline V gene sequence: CDR1 MDHEN, CDR2 SYDVKM. The CDR3 reads CASIRTSGAWEQYF. For the CDR3, the DNA is TGTGCCAGCATCCGGACTAGCGGGGCGTGGGAGCAGTACTTC.

This clonotype has only a few counts. The chain uses TRBV7-2 and TRBJ1-5; D remains unclear. This CDR3 comprises 16 residues. The germline V gene has CDR1 SGHTA and CDR2 FQGNSA. Trimming pared 5 bases from V and 3 bases from J, leaving 17 bases between. Written as DNA, the CDR3 is TGTGCCAGCAGCCTCTCGGGGATTGGGGTCAATCAGCCCCAGCATTTT. Translation gives CASSLSGIGVNQPQHF.

The sample holds a few counts of this clonotype. The gene calls are TRBV9 and TRBJ1-6; the D is unclear. V was pared by 1 base and J by 6 bases, with 11 bases between. The CDR3 runs 15 residues. Looked up from germline, CDR1 is SGDLS and CDR2 is YYNGEE. CDR3 in DNA: TGTGCCAGCAGCGTATTTCCGGGCAGTAATTCACCCCTCCACTTT. Translating gives CASSVFPGSNSPLHF.

This clonotype was counted between two and nine times. The chain uses TRBV28 and TRBJ2-3; the D is unclear. V was clipped by 3 bases and J by 1 base, with 20 bases between them. The CDR3 runs 18 residues. CDR1 is MDHEN and CDR2 is SYDVKM in the germline V gene. The CDR3 region is CASSLSGIPLQGTDTQYF. DNA of the CDR3: TGTGCCAGCAGTTTGTCAGGCATCCCCCTCCAGGGCACAGATACGCAGTATTTT.

The chain links TRBV29-1 to TRBJ2-1, with 10 bases that match TRBD2. Germline values: CDR1 SQVTM, CDR2 ANQGSEA. Losses at the gene ends were 0 bases for V and 7 bases for J; bases not matched to a gene: 9. CDR3 size: 16 residues. The CDR3 nucleotides read TGCAGCGTTGAAGATCGGTTAGCGGGAGGTGTTAATGAGCAGTTCTTC. Translating it yields CSVEDRLAGGVNEQFF.

The J gene is TRBJ2-1, the V gene TRBV10-3, with 8 bases identical to TRBD2. The CDR3 covers 15 residues. V was clipped by 2 bases and J by 2 bases; unmatched bases: 2. Germline-derived CDR1 and CDR2 are ENHRY and SYGVKD. DNA for the CDR3: TGTGCCATCAGTGAGACTAGCGGACCCTACAATGAGCAGTTCTTC. Translation gives CAISETSGPYNEQFF.

This sequence joins TRBV4-1 and TRBJ1-6; D uncertain. Looked up from germline, CDR1 is MGHRA and CDR2 is YSYEKL. This CDR3 comprises 17 residues. The V gene lost 0 bases and the J gene lost 0 bases, with 9 bases spanning the gap. CDR3 sequence: CASSQDEQSSYNSPLHF. The CDR3 DNA reads TGCGCCAGCAGCCAAGATGAACAGAGCTCCTATAATTCACCCCTCCACTTT.

The chain combines TRBV20-1 with TRBJ1-1; no clear D gene. The germline V and J ends were trimmed by 4 bases and 1 base, with 7 bases remaining between them. The CDR3 covers 12 residues. CDR1 and CDR2 from the germline V gene are DFQATT and SNEGSKA (reference sequence). This CDR3 is CSAKSPNTEAFF. The CDR3 DNA follows: TGCAGTGCTAAGAGCCCGAACACTGAAGCTTTCTTT.

The rearrangement joins TRBV5-1 to TRBJ1-6, with D perhaps TRBD1 (6 bases). CDR1 is SGHRS and CDR2 is YFSETQ in the germline V gene. V lost 4 bases and J lost 7, with 15 bases in between. The CDR3 is 15 amino acids. The CDR3 is CASSPLGGPNSPLHF. In DNA, the CDR3 is TGCGCCAGCAGCCCCTTGGGGGGCCCAAATTCACCCCTCCACTTT.

This clonotype occurred a few times. A read error may account for a junction end that differs from germline. This chain uses TRBV20-1 with TRBJ2-2; D might be TRBD2 (5 bases). The CDR3 has 11 residues. CDR1 and CDR2 (germline): DFQATT, SNEGSKA (reference sequence). CDR3 loop: CSAPNTGELCF. As DNA, the CDR3 is TGCAGTGCTCCAAACACCGGGGAGCTGTGTTTT.

This chain uses TRBV6-5 with TRBJ1-2; 9 nucleotides agree with TRBD1. This CDR3 has 14 amino acids. Germline assignment: CDR1 MNHEY and CDR2 SVGAGI. The junction had 5 bases not matched to a gene; V was cut back by 6 bases and J by 3 bases. The CDR3 loop reads CASSYRGQDYGYTF. The CDR3 DNA follows: TGTGCCAGCAGCTACAGGGGGCAAGACTATGGCTACACCTTC.

The gene calls are TRBV12-3 or TRBV12-4 and TRBJ2-5; D is possibly TRBD2 (7 bases). The germline V and J ends were trimmed by 3 bases and 3 bases, with 14 bases remaining between them. The CDR3 loop spans 15 amino acids. The CDR3 region has the DNA TGTGCCAGCAGTTTTTGGGCGGGGGCAGAAGAGACCCAGTACTTC. This codes for CASSFWAGAEETQYF.

V is TRBV4-2 and J is TRBJ1-5; 7 bases are a match to TRBD1. The length of the CDR3 is 14 residues. Germline CDR1 reads LGHNA; CDR2 reads YNFKEQ. The ends lost 5 bases at V and 3 bases at J; junction bases unmatched: 4. The CDR3 coding sequence is TGTGCCAGCAGCAAAGGACAGGACAATCAGCCCCAGCATTTT. It yields the protein CASSKGQDNQPQHF.

The V call is TRBV21-1, the J call TRBJ1-2; the table's D gene call, TRBD1, was not cross checked with the DNA. TRBV21-1 is described as a pseudogene. The CDR3 consists of 15 residues. The CDR3 DNA sequence: TGTGCCAGCAGTCGGCGGGCGAATGCTAACTATGGCTACACCTTC. This gives the protein CASSRRANANYGYTF.

Notes on this clonotype: One junction end does not reproduce the germline sequence, and a read error may be involved. J is TRBJ2-1 and V is TRBV20-1; D remains unclear. The germline CDR1 and CDR2 sequences are DFQATT and SNEGSKA (reference sequence). The CDR3 has 15 amino acids. In DNA, the CDR3 is TGCAGTGCTAGAGGGGCCCGCCAATCCTCCAATGAGCAGTTCTTC. Residues: CSARGARQSSNEQFF.

This chain uses TRBV29-1 with TRBJ2-7, with TRBD1 matching over 10 bases. J was trimmed by 5 bases and V by 7 bases; bases with no gene match: 2. CDR1 SQVTM and CDR2 ANQGSEA come from the germline V gene. The CDR3 sequence is 11 residues long. The DNA of the CDR3 is TGCAGCGGGGGACAGGGGAACGAGCAGTACTTC. It translates to CSGGQGNEQYF.

This clonotype was picked up a small number of times. DNA for the CDR3: TGCGCCAGCAGCTTGGACCTGGGGCGTCAATCCGGGGAGCTGTTTTTT. It translates to CASSLDLGRQSGELFF. The chain couples TRBV5-1 to TRBJ2-2; weak D call: TRBD1 (5 bases). The CDR3 consists of 16 residues. V was trimmed by 0 bases and J by 6 bases, leaving 15 bases between them. CDR1 SGHRS and CDR2 YFSETQ come from the germline V gene.

The rearrangement uses TRBV7-9 and TRBJ2-7; D ambiguous. The germline V gene encodes CDR1 SEHNR and CDR2 FQNEAQ (reference sequence). V gave up 0 bases and J gave up 6 bases, with 12 bases separating them. The CDR3 has 14 residues. The CDR3 coding sequence is TGTGCCAGCAGCTTAGCGGTTTTGGTAGGCGAGCAGTACTTC. It specifies CASSLAVLVGEQYF.

This clonotype was observed a handful of times. This chain links TRBV5-1 with TRBJ2-1, with D maybe TRBD2 (6 bases). This CDR3 is built from 17 residues. CDR1 is SGHRS, CDR2 YFSETQ, per germline. Trimming pared 4 bases from V and 5 bases from J, leaving 22 bases between. This CDR3 reads CASSRDPLANYNNEQFF. CDR3 DNA sequence: TGCGCCAGCAGCCGAGACCCCCTAGCGAACTACAACAATGAGCAGTTCTTC.

In this sample, this clonotype turned up a few times. This chain links TRBV18 with TRBJ1-5, with D perhaps TRBD1 (6 bases). V lost 1 base, J lost 4 bases, and 8 bases lay in between. The CDR3 loop spans 14 amino acids. Germline CDR1 is KGHSH and CDR2 is LQKENI. The CDR3 sequence is CASSPQGVNQPQHF. DNA for the CDR3: TGTGCCAGCTCACCACAGGGGGTGAATCAGCCCCAGCATTTT. The complete variable domain, with remaining parts taken from reference TRBV18 and TRBJ1-5, reads NAGVMQNPRHLVRRRGQEARLRCSPMKGHSHVYWYRQLPEEGLKFMVYLQKENIIDESGMPKERFSAEFPKEGPSILRIQQVVRGDSAAYFCASSPQGVNQPQHFGDGTRLSIL.

The sample holds many counts of this clonotype. The genes are TRBV6-6 and TRBJ2-1, with D possibly being TRBD1 (6 bases). Germline CDR1 MNHNY, CDR2 SVGAGI (reference sequence). The CDR3 loop spans 13 amino acids. Trimming shortened V by 7 bases and J by 0 bases, and 7 bases separated the two germline ends. The CDR3 DNA is TGTGCCAGCAAAGGGGGCTCCTACAATGAGCAGTTCTTC. It is translated as CASKGGSYNEQFF.